The 5 T cell receptor beta chains in this list originate from one sample, sequenced in a study of blood T cell repertoires in COVID-19. Sequenced by immunoSEQ multiplex PCR; TCRdb stores in-frame clones only, minus some. The profile shows about 59,000 clones, 73% of them singletons. Sequencing input: peripheral blood. These receptors originate from a woman in her 70s with acute or convalescent COVID-19.

The chain couples TRBV6-5 to TRBJ2-3, with a possible D match to TRBD1 (5 bases). The CDR3 has 13 residues. CDR1 MNHEY and CDR2 SVGAGI come from the germline V gene. V was pared by 6 bases and J by 0 bases, with 7 bases between. CDR3 in DNA: TGTGCCAGCAGGGACATTAGCACAGATACGCAGTATTTT. Its protein is CASRDISTDTQYF.

The chain combines TRBV27 with TRBJ2-7, with 8 bases fitting TRBD2. This CDR3 comprises 16 residues. J was trimmed by 4 bases and V by 7 bases; bases with no gene match: 15. CDR1 is MNHEY, CDR2 SMNVEV, per germline (reference sequence). CDR3 in DNA: TGTGCCAGCACCGAGTCTTGGAGCGGGGGCCTATACGAGCAGTACGTC. Its translation is CASTESWSGGLYEQYV.

The V and J genes are TRBV10-3 and TRBJ1-6; D is unresolved. Trimming left V 8 bases short and J 4 bases short, with 9 bases between. The CDR3 is 13 residues long. The germline gives CDR1 ENHRY, CDR2 SYGVKD. CDR3 loop: CAIGSAYNSPLHF. The CDR3 DNA follows: TGTGCCATCGGTTCAGCGTATAATTCACCCCTCCACTTT.

This clone was observed once. This chain joins TRBV27 and TRBJ1-6, with no clear D. The germline V and J ends were trimmed by 6 bases and 8 bases, with 8 bases remaining between them. CDR3 size: 12 residues. The germline gives CDR1 MNHEY, CDR2 SMNVEV (reference sequence). Here the CDR3 DNA reads TGTGCCAGCAGGTCTCCCCATTCACCCCTCCACTTT. Its protein is CASRSPHSPLHF.

This chain uses TRBV10-3 with TRBJ2-5; D uncertain. The germline V gene encodes CDR1 ENHRY and CDR2 SYGVKD. CDR3 size: 13 residues. Deletions cut 6 bases from V and 5 bases from J, with 13 bases between. The CDR3 sequence is CAIRVSLFETQYF. CDR3 DNA: TGTGCCATCAGGGTCTCACTATTTGAGACCCAGTACTTC.